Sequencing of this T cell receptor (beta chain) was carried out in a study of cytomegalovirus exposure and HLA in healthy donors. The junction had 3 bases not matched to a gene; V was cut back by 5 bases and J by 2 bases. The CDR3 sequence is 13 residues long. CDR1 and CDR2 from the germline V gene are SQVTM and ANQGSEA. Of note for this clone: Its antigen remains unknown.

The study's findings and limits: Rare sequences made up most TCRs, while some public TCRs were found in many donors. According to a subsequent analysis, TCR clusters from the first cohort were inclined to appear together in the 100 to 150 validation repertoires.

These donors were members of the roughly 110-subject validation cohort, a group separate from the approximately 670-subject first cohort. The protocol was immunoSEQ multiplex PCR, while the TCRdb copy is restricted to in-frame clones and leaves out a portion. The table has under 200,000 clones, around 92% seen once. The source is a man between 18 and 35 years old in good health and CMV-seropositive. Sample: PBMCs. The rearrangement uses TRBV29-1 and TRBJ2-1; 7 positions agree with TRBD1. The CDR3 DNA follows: TGCAGCGTTCAGGGGGATGCCTACAATGAGCAGTTCTTC. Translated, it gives CSVQGDAYNEQFF.